The entry that follows covers one T cell receptor beta chain sequence. No antigen is known for it. The entry originates in a study of cytomegalovirus exposure and HLA in healthy donors. Use of 60 Vbeta and 13 Jbeta primers characterized the PCR. Clones were read by immunoSEQ multiplex PCR, and TCRdb kept only the in-frame ones, dropping some. The sample consists of around 130,000 clones, under 70% of them appearing once. CDR3 length: 16 amino acids. V was shortened by 6 bases and J by 2 bases, with 20 bases between the two germline ends. CDR1 SNHLY and CDR2 FYNNEI come from the germline V gene. Healthy bone marrow donors supplied every sample. Whole-study results and caveats: As a later analysis revealed, the rate of TCR association differed by HLA locus, with DRB1 most and HLA-C fewest.

This receptor was identified in a woman between 55 and 75 years old in good health and CMV-seronegative. The chain links TRBV2 to TRBJ2-7, with D uncertain. The specimen was PBMCs. The CDR3 loop is CASRRFKQDTAYEQYF. CDR3 sequence (DNA): TGTGCCAGCAGACGTTTCAAGCAGGATACGGCCTACGAGCAGTACTTC. Combining the CDR3 with reference TRBV2 and TRBJ2-7 gives the whole variable domain EPEVTQTPSHQVTQMGQEVILRCVPISNHLYFYWYRQILGQKVEFLVSFYNNEISEKSEIFDDQFSVERPDGSNFTLKIRSTKLEDSAMYFCASRRFKQDTAYEQYFGPGTRLTVT.